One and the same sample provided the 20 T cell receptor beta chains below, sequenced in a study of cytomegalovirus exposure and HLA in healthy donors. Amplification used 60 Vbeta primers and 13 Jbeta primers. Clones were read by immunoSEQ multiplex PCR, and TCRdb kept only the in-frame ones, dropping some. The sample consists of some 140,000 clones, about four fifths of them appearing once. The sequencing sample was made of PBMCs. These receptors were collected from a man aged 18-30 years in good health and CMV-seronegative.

The DNA of the CDR3 is TGTGCCAGCAGTGAAGTACAGGGGGCGATCGGAGCTTTCTTT. Its protein is CASSEVQGAIGAFF. This chain uses TRBV2 with TRBJ1-1; the match to TRBD1 covers 9 bases. The germline V gene encodes CDR1 SNHLY and CDR2 FYNNEI. J lost 10 bases, V lost 1 base, and 7 bases had no gene match. The CDR3 covers 14 residues.

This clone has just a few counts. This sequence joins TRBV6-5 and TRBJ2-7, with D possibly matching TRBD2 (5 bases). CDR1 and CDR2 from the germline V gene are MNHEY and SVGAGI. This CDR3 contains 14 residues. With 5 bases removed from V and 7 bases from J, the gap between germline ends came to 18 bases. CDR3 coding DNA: TGTGCCAGCAGTCCAAGGGATGGAGGAGGAGAGCAGTACGTC. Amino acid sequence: CASSPRDGGGEQYV.

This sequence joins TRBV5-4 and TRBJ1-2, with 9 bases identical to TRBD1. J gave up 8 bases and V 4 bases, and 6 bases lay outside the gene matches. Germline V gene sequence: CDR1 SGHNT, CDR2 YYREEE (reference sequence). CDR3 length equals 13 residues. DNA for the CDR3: TGTGCCAGCAGCCCTGGGACAGGGTGGGGCTACACCTTC. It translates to CASSPGTGWGYTF. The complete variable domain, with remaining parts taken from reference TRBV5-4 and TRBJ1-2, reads ETGVTQSPTHLIKTRGQQVTLRCSSQSGHNTVSWYQQALGQGPQFIFQYYREEENGRGNFPPRFSGLQFPNYSSELNVNALELDDSALYLCASSPGTGWGYTFGSGTRLTVV.

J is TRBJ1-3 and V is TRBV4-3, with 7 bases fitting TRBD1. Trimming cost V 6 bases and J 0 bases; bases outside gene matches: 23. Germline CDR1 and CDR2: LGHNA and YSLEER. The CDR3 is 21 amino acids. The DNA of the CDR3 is TGCGCCAGCAGTCAATTTGGATCGACAGGGAAGGAGGACTTCTCTGGAAACACCATATATTTT. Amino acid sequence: CASSQFGSTGKEDFSGNTIYF.

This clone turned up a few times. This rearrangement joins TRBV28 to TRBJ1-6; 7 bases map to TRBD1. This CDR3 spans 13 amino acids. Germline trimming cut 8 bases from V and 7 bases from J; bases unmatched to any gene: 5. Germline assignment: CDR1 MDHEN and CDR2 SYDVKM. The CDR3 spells CASLGTANSPLHF. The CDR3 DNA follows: TGTGCCAGCCTGGGGACAGCAAATTCACCCCTCCACTTT.

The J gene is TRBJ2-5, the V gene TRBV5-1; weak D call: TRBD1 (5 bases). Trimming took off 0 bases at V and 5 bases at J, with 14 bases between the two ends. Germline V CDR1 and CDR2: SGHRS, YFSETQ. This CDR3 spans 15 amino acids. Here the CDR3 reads CASSLGAGLGETQYF. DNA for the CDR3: TGCGCCAGCAGCTTGGGGGCAGGGCTTGGGGAGACCCAGTACTTC. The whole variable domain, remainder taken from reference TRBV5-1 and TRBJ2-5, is KAGVTQTPRYLIKTRGQQVTLSCSPISGHRSVSWYQQTPGQGLQFLFEYFSETQRNKGNFPGRFSGRQFSNSRSEMNVSTLELGDSALYLCASSLGAGLGETQYFGPGTRLLVL.

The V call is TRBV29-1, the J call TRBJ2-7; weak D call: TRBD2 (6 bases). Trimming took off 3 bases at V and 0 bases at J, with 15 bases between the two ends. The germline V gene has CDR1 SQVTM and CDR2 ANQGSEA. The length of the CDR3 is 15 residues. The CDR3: CSVDDGGLLSYEQYF. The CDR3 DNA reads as TGCAGCGTTGATGATGGAGGGCTACTCTCCTACGAGCAGTACTTC.

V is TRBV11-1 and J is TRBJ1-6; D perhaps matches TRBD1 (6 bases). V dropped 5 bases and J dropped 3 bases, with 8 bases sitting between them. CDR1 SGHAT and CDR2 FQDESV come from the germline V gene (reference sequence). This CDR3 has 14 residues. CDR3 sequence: CASSPDSYNSPLHF. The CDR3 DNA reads TGTGCCAGCAGCCCGGACAGCTATAATTCACCCCTCCACTTT.

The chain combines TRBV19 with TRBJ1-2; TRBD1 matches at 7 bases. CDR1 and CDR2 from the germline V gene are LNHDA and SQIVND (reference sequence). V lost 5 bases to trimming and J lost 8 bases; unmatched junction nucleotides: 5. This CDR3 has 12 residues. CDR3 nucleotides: TGTGCCAGTAGTCCGGACAGGCGGGGCTACACCTTC. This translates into CASSPDRRGYTF.

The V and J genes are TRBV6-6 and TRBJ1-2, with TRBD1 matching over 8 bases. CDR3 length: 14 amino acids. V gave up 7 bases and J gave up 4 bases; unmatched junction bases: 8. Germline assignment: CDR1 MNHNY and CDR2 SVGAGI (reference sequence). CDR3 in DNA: TGTGCCAGCACCTTGGACAGGGAGGTCTATGGCTACACCTTC. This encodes CASTLDREVYGYTF.

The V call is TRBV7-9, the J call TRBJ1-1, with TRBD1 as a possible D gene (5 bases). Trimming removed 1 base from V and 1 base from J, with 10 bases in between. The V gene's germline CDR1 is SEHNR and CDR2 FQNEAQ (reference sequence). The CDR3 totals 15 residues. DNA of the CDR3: TGTGCCAGCAGCTTAGGTCAGGGTTCGAACACTGAAGCTTTCTTT. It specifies CASSLGQGSNTEAFF. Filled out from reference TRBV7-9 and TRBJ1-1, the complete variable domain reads DTGVSQNPRHKITKRGQNVTFRCDPISEHNRLYWYRQTLGQGPEFLTYFQNEAQLEKSRLLSDRFSAERPKGSFSTLEIQRTEQGDSAMYLCASSLGQGSNTEAFFGQGTRLTVV.

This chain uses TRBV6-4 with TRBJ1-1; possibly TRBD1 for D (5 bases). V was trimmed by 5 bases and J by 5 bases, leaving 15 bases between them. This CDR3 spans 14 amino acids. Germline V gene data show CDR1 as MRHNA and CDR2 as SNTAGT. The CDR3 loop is CASSPSGGGTEAFF. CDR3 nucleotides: TGTGCCAGCAGTCCCTCGGGGGGAGGAACTGAAGCTTTCTTT.

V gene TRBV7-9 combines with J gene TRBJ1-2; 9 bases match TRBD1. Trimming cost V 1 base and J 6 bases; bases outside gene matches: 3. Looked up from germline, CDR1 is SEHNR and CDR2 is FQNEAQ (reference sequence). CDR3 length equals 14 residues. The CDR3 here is CASSLGDRDHGYTF. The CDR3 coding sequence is TGTGCCAGCAGCTTAGGGGACAGGGATCATGGCTACACCTTC.

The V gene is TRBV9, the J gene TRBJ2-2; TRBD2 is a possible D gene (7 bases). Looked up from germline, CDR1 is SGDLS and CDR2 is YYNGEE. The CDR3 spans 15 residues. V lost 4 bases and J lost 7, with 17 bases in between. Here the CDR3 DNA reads TGTGCCAGCAGCACGGGGGGCGCATCACGCGGGGAGCTGTTTTTT. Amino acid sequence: CASSTGGASRGELFF.

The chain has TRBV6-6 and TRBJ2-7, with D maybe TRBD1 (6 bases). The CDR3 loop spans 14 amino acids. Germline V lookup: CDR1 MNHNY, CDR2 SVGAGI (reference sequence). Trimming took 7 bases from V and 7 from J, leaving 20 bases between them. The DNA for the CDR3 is TGTGCCAGCACCGACTACTTCGGACAGCTTGAGCAGTACTTC. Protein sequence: CASTDYFGQLEQYF.

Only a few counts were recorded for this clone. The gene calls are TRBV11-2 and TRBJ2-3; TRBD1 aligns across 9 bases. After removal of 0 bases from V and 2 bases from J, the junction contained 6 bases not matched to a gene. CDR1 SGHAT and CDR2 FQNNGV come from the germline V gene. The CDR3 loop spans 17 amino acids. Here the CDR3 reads CASSLDPGQGLTDTQYF. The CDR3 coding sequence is TGTGCCAGCAGCTTAGATCCGGGACAGGGACTCACAGATACGCAGTATTTT.

In DNA form, the CDR3 reads TGTGCCAGCAGTCCAAACTCTCCAGGGCGCGAAAAACTGTTTTTT. Protein sequence: CASSPNSPGREKLFF. This chain connects TRBV28 to TRBJ1-4; a weak D match, TRBD1 (5 bases). V lost 5 bases and J lost 8, with 18 bases in between. CDR1 is MDHEN and CDR2 is SYDVKM in the germline V gene. This CDR3 is 15 amino acids long.

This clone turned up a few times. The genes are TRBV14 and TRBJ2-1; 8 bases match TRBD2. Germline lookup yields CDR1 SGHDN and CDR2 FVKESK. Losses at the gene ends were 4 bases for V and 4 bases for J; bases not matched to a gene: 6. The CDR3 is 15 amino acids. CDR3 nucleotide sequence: TGTGCCAGCAGCCCCGAGCGCGGGGGGTACAATGAGCAGTTCTTC. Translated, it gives CASSPERGGYNEQFF.

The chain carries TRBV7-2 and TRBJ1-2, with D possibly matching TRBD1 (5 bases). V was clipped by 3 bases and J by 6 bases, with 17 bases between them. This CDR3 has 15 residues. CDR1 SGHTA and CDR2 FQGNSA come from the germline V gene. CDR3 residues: CASSFRRRGKDGYTF. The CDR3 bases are TGTGCCAGCAGCTTTAGGAGGAGGGGAAAGGATGGCTACACCTTC.

The CDR3 here is CASSVGSGVDTQYF. The CDR3 DNA reads TGTGCCAGCAGCGTGGGGTCGGGGGTAGATACGCAGTATTTT. The rearrangement joins TRBV5-6 to TRBJ2-3, with D maybe TRBD2 (6 bases). There are 14 residues in the CDR3. Germline CDR1 SGHDT, CDR2 YYEEEE. With 4 bases removed from V and 5 bases from J, the gap between germline ends came to 14 bases.